One and the same sample provided the 20 T cell receptor beta chains below, sequenced in a study of cytomegalovirus exposure and HLA in healthy donors (dated by TCRdb to the late 2010s). The library was generated by the immunoSEQ multiplex PCR assay. In TCRdb, the immuneACCESS table is reduced to in-frame sequences with V and J assigned. These tables do not hold every clone; where another copy was compared, an unresolved V gene accounts for under half, and the others remain unexplained. The table for this sample lists approximately 270,000 clones; roughly 84% of them were counted only once. The top ten clonotypes cover 9.5% to 15% of the sample. Specimen: PBMCs. The receptors here all came from a young man in good health and CMV-seropositive.

The chain is built from TRBV7-3 and TRBJ2-1, with D maybe TRBD2 (6 bases). V lost 5 bases, J lost 7 bases, and 12 bases lay in between. Germline CDR1 is SGHTA and CDR2 is FQGTGA. The length of the CDR3 is 13 residues. This CDR3 reads CASSPPGENEQFF. Here the CDR3 DNA reads TGTGCCAGCAGCCCACCGGGGGAGAATGAGCAGTTCTTC.

The chain is built from TRBV2 and TRBJ2-2, with 8 bases lining up with TRBD2. CDR3 length: 17 residues. Germline V gives CDR1 SNHLY, CDR2 FYNNEI. J was trimmed by 4 bases and V by 4 bases; bases with no gene match: 11. The CDR3 loop reads CASSVSGGYAGTGELFF. The CDR3 nucleotides are TGTGCCAGCAGTGTGTCGGGGGGGTACGCTGGCACCGGGGAGCTGTTTTTT.

The chain employs TRBV27 and TRBJ2-7; 8 bases align to TRBD2. There are 16 residues in the CDR3. Germline CDR1 and CDR2: MNHEY and SMNVEV (reference sequence). V lost 0 bases to trimming and J lost 2 bases; unmatched junction nucleotides: 6. The CDR3 bases are TGTGCCAGCAGTTTATCAGACGGGGGGGTGACCTACGAGCAGTACTTC. Translated, it gives CASSLSDGGVTYEQYF.

The gene calls are TRBV5-4 and TRBJ2-1; D is possibly TRBD2 (5 bases). Germline CDR1 SGHNT, CDR2 YYREEE (reference sequence). The CDR3 is 14 amino acids. With 0 bases removed from V and 4 bases from J, the gap between germline ends came to 8 bases. The CDR3 loop reads CASSLVSEYNEQFF. The CDR3 coding sequence is TGTGCCAGCAGCTTGGTTAGCGAGTACAATGAGCAGTTCTTC.

The chain employs TRBV7-3 and TRBJ2-1; tentative D call: TRBD1 (6 bases). Germline V gene lookup returns CDR1 SGHTA and CDR2 FQGTGA. This CDR3 spans 13 amino acids. The V end lost 4 bases, the J end lost 5 bases, and 9 bases lay between the germline ends. The CDR3 here is CASSSDRDNEQFF. CDR3 nucleotides: TGTGCCAGCAGCTCGGACAGAGACAATGAGCAGTTCTTC.

The chain links TRBV19 to TRBJ2-7; perhaps TRBD2 as D (6 bases). V shed 5 bases and J shed 4 bases, with 18 bases lying between them. Germline CDR1 and CDR2: LNHDA and SQIVND (reference sequence). This CDR3 is built from 15 residues. The CDR3 region is CASSEVGGLGYEQYF. CDR3 nucleotides: TGTGCCAGTAGTGAGGTGGGAGGACTCGGATACGAGCAGTACTTC.

Only a few counts were recorded for this clone. This chain connects TRBV18 to TRBJ2-6, with 9 bases fitting TRBD2. With V trimmed by 3 bases and J by 2 bases, 5 bases remained unmatched. The germline CDR1 and CDR2 sequences are KGHSH and LQKENI. The CDR3 is made up of 17 amino acids. The CDR3 nucleotides read TGTGCCAGCTCACCTATACTAGCGGGTACTGGGGCCAACGTCCTGACTTTC. Translating gives CASSPILAGTGANVLTF.

The chain couples TRBV18 to TRBJ1-4; tentative D call: TRBD1 (5 bases). CDR3 length equals 15 residues. V was shortened by 5 bases and J by 7 bases, with 17 bases between the two germline ends. Germline V gene lookup returns CDR1 KGHSH and CDR2 LQKENI. CDR3 amino acids: CASSFQGNLGEKLFF. DNA for the CDR3: TGTGCCAGCTCATTTCAGGGCAATCTAGGTGAAAAACTGTTTTTT.

The gene calls are TRBV11-2 and TRBJ2-2; D is possibly TRBD2 (5 bases). Germline-derived CDR1 and CDR2 are SGHAT and FQNNGV. The CDR3 contains 14 residues. V shed 3 bases and J shed 4 bases, with 9 bases lying between them. The CDR3 reads CASSLWTFTGELFF. CDR3 DNA sequence: TGTGCCAGCAGCTTGTGGACTTTCACCGGGGAGCTGTTTTTT.

The rearrangement joins TRBV9 to TRBJ2-7; TRBD1 or TRBD2 may be the D gene (5 bases each). Germline V gives CDR1 SGDLS, CDR2 YYNGEE. V was shortened by 0 bases and J by 2 bases, with 12 bases between the two germline ends. The CDR3 loop spans 15 amino acids. DNA for the CDR3: TGTGCCAGCAGCGTAGATGGGACGCCAACCTACGAGCAGTACTTC. It translates to CASSVDGTPTYEQYF.

The DNA of the CDR3 is TGTGCCAGCAGTTACTCGTGGACTAGCGCCGCCTACGAGCAGTACTTC. It encodes CASSYSWTSAAYEQYF. The chain recombines TRBV6-5 with TRBJ2-7; 9 bases map to TRBD2. Germline trimming cut 0 bases from V and 2 bases from J; bases unmatched to any gene: 5. The CDR3 has 16 residues. Germline CDR1 MNHEY, CDR2 SVGAGI.

V is TRBV1 and J is TRBJ2-7; the D call of TRBD2 is as the table states it, not checked on the DNA. TRBV1 is an annotated pseudogene. CDR3 size: 18 residues. The CDR3 region has the DNA TGCACCAGCAGCCAAGCTATGATAACGGGGGAAGGCTCCTACGAGCAGTACTTC. As protein: CTSSQAMITGEGSYEQYF.

This sequence joins TRBV6-1 and TRBJ2-7; TRBD1 matches 8 bases. Germline V gives CDR1 MNHNS, CDR2 SASEGT. The V and J ends lost 2 bases and 5 bases, in that order; junction bases with no gene match: 5. The CDR3 sequence is 14 residues long. Written as DNA, the CDR3 is TGTGCCAGCAGTGAACCCCACAGGGGGAACGAGCAGTACTTC. It translates to CASSEPHRGNEQYF.

The rearrangement uses TRBV27 and TRBJ1-1; 8 nucleotides line up with TRBD1. This CDR3 is built from 13 residues. Per germline, CDR1 MNHEY and CDR2 SMNVEV (reference sequence). With V trimmed by 5 bases and J by 8 bases, 7 bases remained unmatched. CDR3 in amino acids: CASSIRQGPEAFF. The CDR3 coding sequence is TGTGCCAGCAGTATACGACAGGGGCCCGAAGCTTTCTTT.

This clone turned up a few times. The J gene is TRBJ1-3, the V gene TRBV6-1, with D tentatively TRBD1 (5 bases). The V and J ends lost 7 bases and 0 bases respectively, with 13 bases between them. The CDR3 totals 15 residues. CDR1 is MNHNS and CDR2 is SASEGT in the germline V gene. CDR3 loop: CASITQGLSGNTIYF. CDR3 in DNA: TGTGCCAGCATAACCCAGGGCCTCTCTGGAAACACCATATATTTT.

This chain links TRBV6-6 with TRBJ2-7; TRBD2 might be the D (6 bases). Looked up from germline, CDR1 is MNHNY and CDR2 is SVGAGI (reference sequence). With 7 bases removed from V and 0 bases from J, the gap between germline ends came to 13 bases. This CDR3 spans 14 amino acids. CDR3 amino acids: CASTRDGSSYEQYF. DNA for the CDR3: TGTGCCAGCACCCGAGACGGGAGCTCCTACGAGCAGTACTTC.

The chain is built from TRBV5-1 and TRBJ2-5; D is perhaps TRBD2 (5 bases). CDR3 length equals 16 residues. CDR1 and CDR2 (germline): SGHRS, YFSETQ. Trimming pared 4 bases from V and 5 bases from J, leaving 21 bases between. The CDR3 sequence is CASSPLPIGRFETQYF. The CDR3 DNA reads TGCGCCAGCAGCCCGTTGCCTATAGGGAGATTCGAGACCCAGTACTTC.

V usage is TRBV5-1 and J usage is TRBJ2-2, with D uncertain. CDR1 is SGHRS and CDR2 is YFSETQ in the germline V gene. The CDR3 consists of 15 residues. Trimming pared 3 bases from V and 6 bases from J, leaving 15 bases between. CDR3 in amino acids: CASSSAGLSSGELFF. CDR3 DNA: TGCGCCAGCAGCTCGGCAGGCTTGAGCTCCGGGGAGCTGTTTTTT.

This chain uses TRBV19 with TRBJ2-3; tentatively, D is TRBD2 (5 bases). Trimming pared 4 bases from V and 2 bases from J, leaving 16 bases between. The length of the CDR3 is 16 residues. Germline V gene sequence: CDR1 LNHDA, CDR2 SQIVND (reference sequence). For the CDR3, the DNA is TGTGCCAGTAGTAACGGACTCCGAAGTTTCACAGATACGCAGTATTTT. This translates into CASSNGLRSFTDTQYF.

By proportion, this clone is medium-sized. The rearrangement uses TRBV12-5 and TRBJ2-3, with D perhaps TRBD1 or TRBD2 (5 bases each). The germline V and J ends were trimmed by 5 bases and 4 bases, with 10 bases remaining between them. The CDR3 totals 13 residues. CDR1 and CDR2 (germline): LGHNT, FRNRAP. CDR3 nucleotides: TGTGCTAGTGGTCCCGGGGCCCCAGATACGCAGTATTTT. Translated, it gives CASGPGAPDTQYF.